Below are 25 T cell receptor beta chains sequenced from a single sample in a study of sequential checkpoint blockade in melanoma. Treatment indicated: randomized to nivolumab then ipilimumab (arm A) or the reverse (arm B). The repertoire was sequenced with immunoSEQ multiplex PCR; TCRdb's copy has only in-frame clones and lacks some. The table has some 13,000 clones, 70% to 80% seen once. The source material was CD8+ T cells sorted from blood (inferred from file names), sampled from a patient given nivolumab and ipilimumab in sequence. These receptors were obtained from a human donor with melanoma.

V gene TRBV27 combines with J gene TRBJ1-1; no firm D call. Trimming took 8 bases from V and 3 from J, leaving 13 bases between them. Per germline, CDR1 MNHEY and CDR2 SMNVEV (reference sequence). CDR3 length: 13 amino acids. This chain's CDR3 is CASFNGMHTEAFF. CDR3 nucleotide sequence: TGTGCCAGCTTTAACGGGATGCACACTGAAGCTTTCTTT.

The chain couples TRBV6-5 to TRBJ2-5; 11 bases match TRBD2. Germline V gene data show CDR1 as MNHEY and CDR2 as SVGAGI. The J segment lost 5 bases and the V segment lost 5 bases, leaving 7 bases of the junction unmatched. The CDR3 is made up of 15 amino acids. CDR3 sequence (DNA): TGTGCCAGCAGTCTATTAGCGGGAGGGAGCGAGACCCAGTACTTC. It yields the protein CASSLLAGGSETQYF.

A remark on this clone: The germline gene is not matched at one end of the junction; a read error may be the cause. CDR3 amino acids: CSAKGHLDF. The CDR3 DNA follows: TGCAGTGCTAAAGGACATCTTGACTTT. The chain combines TRBV20-1 with TRBJ1-1, with D possibly TRBD1 on 5 matching bases. Looked up from germline, CDR1 is DFQATT and CDR2 is SNEGSKA (reference sequence). The CDR3 covers 9 residues.

This clone was seen a few times. The rearrangement links TRBV11-2 to TRBJ2-5; 7 nucleotides agree with TRBD2. The J call may be in error: the DNA end matches TRBJ2-7 better. The V gene's germline CDR1 is SGHAT and CDR2 FQNNGV. This CDR3 comprises 14 residues. CDR3 nucleotides: TGTGCCAGCAGGTGGGGAGGGGCTACCTACGAGCAGTACTTC. Protein sequence: CASRWGGATYEQYF.

This chain uses TRBV27 with TRBJ2-1, with TRBD2 identical over 11 bases. Germline loops: CDR1 MNHEY, CDR2 SMNVEV (reference sequence). The CDR3 length is 15 residues. Trimming cost V 7 bases and J 2 bases; bases outside gene matches: 4. The CDR3 reads CASMLAGGTYNEQFF. DNA for the CDR3: TGTGCCAGCATGCTAGCGGGAGGAACCTACAATGAGCAGTTCTTC.

The chain has TRBV2 and TRBJ1-1; TRBD1 aligns across 8 bases. The germline CDR1 and CDR2 sequences are SNHLY and FYNNEI. After removal of 8 bases from V and 5 bases from J, the junction contained 13 bases not matched to a gene. This CDR3 spans 15 amino acids. The CDR3 loop is CASGSGTGGWTEAFF. The CDR3 nucleotides read TGTGCCAGCGGGTCCGGGACAGGTGGCTGGACTGAAGCTTTCTTT.

The chain is built from TRBV7-8 and TRBJ2-7; D may be TRBD1 (6 bases). This CDR3 comprises 14 residues. V was pared by 1 base and J by 2 bases, with 9 bases between. Germline CDR1 is SGHVS and CDR2 is FQNEAQ. The CDR3 protein is CASSLGGTPYEQYF. The CDR3 DNA follows: TGTGCCAGCAGCTTAGGGGGGACACCCTACGAGCAGTACTTC.

The sample holds one count of this clone. The gene calls are TRBV4-3 and TRBJ2-7; 10 bases align to TRBD2. There are 15 residues in the CDR3. Germline-derived CDR1 and CDR2 are LGHNA and YSLEER. With V trimmed by 1 base and J by 1 base, 1 base remained unmatched. CDR3 bases: TGCGCCAGCAGCCAAGTGACTAGCGGGTCCTACGAGCAGTACTTC. This sequence encodes CASSQVTSGSYEQYF.

This clone has more than one count but fewer than ten. The rearrangement links TRBV27 to TRBJ2-7; 7 positions agree with TRBD1. V lost 6 bases and J lost 4; bases outside the gene matches: 9. In germline, CDR1 is MNHEY, CDR2 SMNVEV (reference sequence). The CDR3 contains 14 residues. CDR3 residues: CASRAHRGVYEQYF. The DNA for the CDR3 is TGTGCCAGCAGGGCCCACAGGGGCGTATACGAGCAGTACTTC.

J is TRBJ1-4 and V is TRBV7-9; 11 nucleotides align to TRBD1. CDR1 and CDR2 from the germline V gene are SEHNR and FQNEAQ (reference sequence). The CDR3 sequence is 18 residues long. The V gene end was trimmed by 4 bases and the J gene end by 4 bases; junction bases not matched to a gene: 11. The CDR3 DNA reads TGTGCCAGCAGCTCCGGGACAGGGGGAGACCGAATTAATGAAAAACTGTTTTTT. Residues: CASSSGTGGDRINEKLFF.

This clone was observed a single time. This chain joins TRBV2 and TRBJ1-2; the D gene is possibly TRBD1 (6 bases). The CDR3 loop spans 13 amino acids. V was cut by 11 bases and J by 0 bases, with 13 bases left in between. From germline, CDR1 is SNHLY and CDR2 FYNNEI. The CDR3 coding sequence is TGTGCCCCCGGGGACATAACTAACTATGGCTACACCTTC. This sequence encodes CAPGDITNYGYTF. Supplemented by reference TRBV2 and TRBJ1-2, the full variable domain reads EPEVTQTPSHQVTQMGQEVILRCVPISNHLYFYWYRQILGQKVEFLVSFYNNEISEKSEIFDDQFSVERPDGSNFTLKIRSTKLEDSAMYFCAPGDITNYGYTFGSGTRLTVV.

The gene calls are TRBV9 and TRBJ2-2; tentative D call: TRBD1 (6 bases). The CDR3 consists of 15 residues. Per the germline V gene, CDR1 is SGDLS and CDR2 is YYNGEE. Trimming took 3 bases from V and 4 from J, leaving 13 bases between them. Here the CDR3 DNA reads TGTGCCAGCAGCGCCGCAAAAGGGGGCACCGGGGAGCTGTTTTTT. Residues: CASSAAKGGTGELFF.

This rearrangement joins TRBV27 to TRBJ2-4, with TRBD2 matching 8 bases. Germline trimming cut 6 bases from V and 4 bases from J; bases unmatched to any gene: 2. From germline, CDR1 is MNHEY and CDR2 SMNVEV (reference sequence). The CDR3 spans 13 residues. The CDR3 nucleotides read TGTGCCAGCAGACTAGCGGAAAAAAACATTCAGTACTTC. It is translated as CASRLAEKNIQYF.

J is TRBJ2-1 and V is TRBV5-6; D is possibly TRBD1 (5 bases). This CDR3 contains 13 residues. The germline V and J ends were trimmed by 4 bases and 8 bases, with 13 bases remaining between them. Germline values: CDR1 SGHDT, CDR2 YYEEEE. CDR3 sequence (DNA): TGTGCCAGCAGCCCCTCAGGGATCGATGAGCAGTTCTTC. Its protein product is CASSPSGIDEQFF. Full variable domain (missing parts from reference TRBV5-6 and TRBJ2-1): DAGVTQSPTHLIKTRGQQVTLRCSPKSGHDTVSWYQQALGQGPQFIFQYYEEEERQRGNFPDRFSGHQFPNYSSELNVNALLLGDSALYLCASSPSGIDEQFFGPGTRLTVL.

There are a few counts of this clone. The chain joins TRBV5-6 to TRBJ1-6; TRBD1 matches at 9 bases. Per germline, CDR1 SGHDT and CDR2 YYEEEE. V lost 3 bases, J lost 6 bases, and 4 bases stayed unmatched. The CDR3 is made up of 15 amino acids. The CDR3 loop reads CASSSGQGFNSPLHF. The CDR3 coding sequence is TGTGCCAGCAGCTCGGGACAGGGATTTAATTCACCCCTCCACTTT.

J is TRBJ2-7 and V is TRBV6-1, with D tentatively TRBD2 (5 bases). Germline loops: CDR1 MNHNS, CDR2 SASEGT. V was shortened by 7 bases and J by 3 bases, with 13 bases between the two germline ends. The CDR3 is 13 residues long. The CDR3 DNA reads as TGTGCCAGCATTGGAGGATCTCTCTACGAGCAGTACTTC. As protein: CASIGGSLYEQYF.

This clone was recorded a few times. The chain links TRBV13 to TRBJ2-7; weak D call: TRBD2 (5 bases). The CDR3 has 14 residues. Between the trimmed V and J ends, which lost 0 bases and 5 bases, there was a span of 11 bases. Germline V gives CDR1 PRHDT, CDR2 FYEKMQ (reference sequence). CDR3 coding DNA: TGTGCCAGCAGCTTAGGAGGGAGTGGCAACGAGCAGTACTTC. Protein: CASSLGGSGNEQYF. The entire variable domain, with the rest obtained from reference TRBV13 and TRBJ2-7, is as follows: AAGVIQSPRHLIKEKRETATLKCYPIPRHDTVYWYQQGPGQDPQFLISFYEKMQSDKGSIPDRFSAQQFSDYHSELNMSSLELGDSALYFCASSLGGSGNEQYFGPGTRLTVT.

This clone has more than one count but fewer than ten. The gene calls are TRBV27 and TRBJ2-7, with TRBD2 identical over 10 bases. The CDR3 is 14 amino acids. The V segment lost 4 bases and the J segment 4 bases; nucleotides outside the gene matches: 4. From germline, CDR1 is MNHEY and CDR2 SMNVEV (reference sequence). CDR3 in amino acids: CASSYSTSGYEQYF. The CDR3 DNA is TGTGCCAGCAGTTACTCGACTAGCGGGTACGAGCAGTACTTC.

This rearrangement joins TRBV9 to TRBJ2-5, with 9 positions matching TRBD2. The CDR3 is 15 amino acids. After removal of 3 bases from V and 2 bases from J, the junction contained 5 bases not matched to a gene. Germline CDR1 is SGDLS and CDR2 is YYNGEE. The CDR3 DNA reads as TGTGCCAGCAGCGCGAGCGGGAGGCCTCAAGAGACCCAGTACTTC. Its protein product is CASSASGRPQETQYF.

The chain links TRBV4-2 to TRBJ2-7; possible D gene TRBD1, 8 bases. With 0 bases removed from V and 6 bases from J, the gap between germline ends came to 15 bases. Germline CDR1 reads LGHNA; CDR2 reads YNFKEQ. This CDR3 has 15 residues. CDR3 amino acids: CASSQEQGVAGEQYF. Written as DNA, the CDR3 is TGTGCCAGCAGCCAAGAACAGGGGGTAGCGGGCGAGCAGTACTTC.

The chain uses TRBV29-1 and TRBJ2-2; 11 nucleotides agree with TRBD1. The CDR3 length is 14 residues. From germline, CDR1 is SQVTM and CDR2 ANQGSEA. Germline trimming cut 8 bases from V and 7 bases from J; bases unmatched to any gene: 9. The CDR3, as DNA: TGCAGCCCCGAGCGGGACAGGGGGGACGGGGAGCTGTTTTTT. The encoded protein is CSPERDRGDGELFF.

V usage is TRBV5-1 and J usage is TRBJ2-7, with TRBD1 identical over 7 bases. Germline CDR1 is SGHRS and CDR2 is YFSETQ. The CDR3 has 15 amino acids. The junction had 7 bases not matched to a gene; V was cut back by 3 bases and J by 1 base. This CDR3 reads CASSSGRQGSYEQYF. The CDR3 DNA reads TGCGCCAGCAGCTCGGGTCGACAGGGATCCTACGAGCAGTACTTC.

This clone was detected only a few times. The V gene is TRBV4-2, the J gene TRBJ2-7; 10 bases map to TRBD1. CDR1 and CDR2 (germline): LGHNA, YNFKEQ. The junction had 13 bases not matched to a gene; V was cut back by 5 bases and J by 0 bases. There are 18 residues in the CDR3. CDR3 nucleotides: TGTGCCAGCAGCTTAGCGCCGGGACAGGGGTCGGTCTCCTACGAGCAGTACTTC. Protein product: CASSLAPGQGSVSYEQYF.

In its sample, this clone was seen a few times. This chain joins TRBV23-1 and TRBJ2-7; the D gene is possibly TRBD2 (6 bases). TRBV23-1 is marked as an open reading frame, function uncertain. The CDR3 sequence is 17 residues long. Deletions cut 0 bases from V and 2 bases from J, with 17 bases between. The CDR3 bases are TGCGCCAGCAGTCAATCTTCGTGTAGCGGCACCACCTACGAGCAGTACTTC. Translating gives CASSQSSCSGTTYEQYF.

The chain has TRBV9 and TRBJ2-5; 7 positions match TRBD1. After removal of 3 bases from V and 5 bases from J, the junction contained 7 bases not matched to a gene. This CDR3 is 14 amino acids long. CDR1 SGDLS and CDR2 YYNGEE come from the germline V gene. The DNA of the CDR3 is TGTGCCAGCAGCGCCGAAGGGGGCTCGGAGACCCAGTACTTC. Encoded protein: CASSAEGGSETQYF.